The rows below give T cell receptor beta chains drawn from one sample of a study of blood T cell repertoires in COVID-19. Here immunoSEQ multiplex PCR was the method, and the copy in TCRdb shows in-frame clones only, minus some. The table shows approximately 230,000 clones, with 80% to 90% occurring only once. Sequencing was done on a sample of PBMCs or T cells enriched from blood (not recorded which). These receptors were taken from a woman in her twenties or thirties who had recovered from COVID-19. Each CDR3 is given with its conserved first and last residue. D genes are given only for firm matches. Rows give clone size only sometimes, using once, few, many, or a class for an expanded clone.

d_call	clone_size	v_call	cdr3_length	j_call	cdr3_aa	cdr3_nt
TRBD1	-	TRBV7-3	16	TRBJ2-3	CASSLTDRGRTDTQYF	TGTGCCAGCAGCTTAACCGACAGGGGTCGGACAGATACGCAGTATTTT
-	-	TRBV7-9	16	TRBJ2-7	CASSLAATGRRGKQYF	TGTGCCAGCAGCTTAGCCGCGACAGGGCGGAGGGGCAAGCAGTACTTC
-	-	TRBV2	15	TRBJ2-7	CASSEARGRAHEQYF	TGTGCCAGCAGTGAAGCGCGGGGCAGGGCCCACGAGCAGTACTTC
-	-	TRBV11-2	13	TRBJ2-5	CATGRGTEQTQYF	TGTGCCACCGGTCGGGGGACAGAACAGACCCAGTACTTC
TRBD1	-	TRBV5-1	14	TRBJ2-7	CASSLGQGNYEQYF	TGCGCCAGCAGCTTGGGACAGGGGAACTACGAGCAGTACTTC
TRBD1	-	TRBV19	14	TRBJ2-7	CASSARQGGYEQYF	TGTGCCAGTAGTGCACGACAGGGTGGCTACGAGCAGTACTTC
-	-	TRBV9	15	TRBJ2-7	CASSPRGGGFYEQYF	TGTGCCAGCAGCCCCCGGGGAGGGGGATTCTACGAGCAGTACTTC
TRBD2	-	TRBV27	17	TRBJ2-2	CASSFLLADANTGELFF	TGTGCCAGCAGTTTTCTGCTAGCGGACGCGAACACCGGGGAGCTGTTTTTT
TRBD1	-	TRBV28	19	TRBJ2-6	CASSWLRDRLSSGANVLTF	TGTGCCAGCAGTTGGCTCCGGGACAGACTTTCCTCTGGGGCCAACGTCCTGACTTTC
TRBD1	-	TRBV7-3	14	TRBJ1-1	CASSETGGRTEAFF	TGTGCCAGCAGCGAGACAGGGGGCCGGACTGAAGCTTTCTTT
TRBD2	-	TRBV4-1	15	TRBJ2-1	CASSRAGEGLSEQFF	TGCGCCAGCAGCCGAGCTGGGGAGGGATTGAGTGAGCAGTTCTTC
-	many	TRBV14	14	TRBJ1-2	CASSPGLSGYGYTF	TGTGCCAGCAGCCCGGGACTCTCAGGCTATGGCTACACCTTC
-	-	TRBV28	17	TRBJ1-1	CASTLGHGGLGNTEAFF	TGTGCCAGCACCCTAGGACACGGGGGTCTGGGGAACACTGAAGCTTTCTTT
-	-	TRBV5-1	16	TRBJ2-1	CASSWSPSERYNEQFF	TGCGCCAGCAGCTGGAGCCCTAGCGAGAGGTACAATGAGCAGTTCTTC
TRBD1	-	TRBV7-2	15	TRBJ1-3	CASSSQGGTGNTIYF	TGTGCCAGCAGTTCACAGGGGGGGACTGGAAACACCATATATTTT
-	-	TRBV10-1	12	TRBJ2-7	CATGRYGSRQYF	TGCGCCACCGGGCGCTACGGGAGTCGGCAGTACTTC
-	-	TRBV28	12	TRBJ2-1	CASSSLGAGQFF	TGTGCCAGCAGTTCCCTCGGTGCCGGGCAGTTCTTC
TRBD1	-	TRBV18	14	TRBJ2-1	CASVGTGDYNEQFF	TGTGCCAGCGTCGGGACAGGGGATTACAATGAGCAGTTCTTC
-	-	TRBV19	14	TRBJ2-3	CASSAYQNRDTQYF	TGTGCCAGTAGTGCATACCAAAACAGGGATACGCAGTATTTT
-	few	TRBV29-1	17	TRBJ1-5	CSVVRWRRAGTDQPQHF	TGCAGCGTTGTTCGGTGGCGTCGTGCAGGCACCGATCAGCCCCAGCATTTT
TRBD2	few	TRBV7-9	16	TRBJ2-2	CASSPMGRGNTGELFF	TGTGCCAGCAGCCCGATGGGGAGGGGAAACACCGGGGAGCTGTTTTTT
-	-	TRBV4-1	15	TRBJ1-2	CASSQEGSPNYGYTF	TGCGCCAGCAGCCAAGAAGGGAGTCCTAACTATGGCTACACCTTC
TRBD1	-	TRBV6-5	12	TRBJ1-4	CASKQGEEKLFF	TGTGCCAGCAAGCAGGGGGAGGAAAAACTGTTTTTT
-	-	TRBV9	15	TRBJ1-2	CASSVDPVVRHGYTF	TGTGCCAGCAGCGTAGACCCCGTGGTCAGGCATGGCTACACCTTC
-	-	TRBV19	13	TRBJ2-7	CASSPTVGYEQYF	TGTGCCAGTAGCCCTACAGTCGGCTACGAGCAGTACTTC
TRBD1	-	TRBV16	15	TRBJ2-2	CASSPGTANTGELFF	TGTGCCAGCAGCCCCGGGACAGCGAACACCGGGGAGCTGTTTTTT
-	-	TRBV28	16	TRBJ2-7	CASSPTAGLITYEQYF	TGTGCCAGCAGCCCTACTGCGGGACTGATAACCTACGAGCAGTACTTC
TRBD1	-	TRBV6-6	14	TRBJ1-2	CASRPQGGSYGYTF	TGTGCCAGCAGGCCACAGGGGGGTTCATATGGCTACACCTTC
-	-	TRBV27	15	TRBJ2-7	CASRPGLIGTYEQYF	TGTGCCAGCCGACCCGGGTTGATCGGGACCTACGAGCAGTACTTC
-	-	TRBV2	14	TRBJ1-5	CASTAGARYQPQHF	TGTGCCAGCACTGCAGGGGCTCGCTACCAGCCCCAGCATTTT
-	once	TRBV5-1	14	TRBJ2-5	CASNGGRWQETQYF	TGCGCCAGCAATGGGGGCCGGTGGCAAGAGACCCAGTACTTC
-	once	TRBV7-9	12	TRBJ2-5	CASSFIPETQYF	TGTGCCAGCAGCTTTATTCCCGAGACCCAGTACTTC
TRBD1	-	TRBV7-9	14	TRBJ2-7	CASRQQGGSGEQYF	TGTGCCAGCAGGCAACAGGGGGGATCGGGGGAGCAGTACTTC
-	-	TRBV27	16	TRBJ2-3	CASSLSFRELPDTQYF	TGTGCCAGCAGTTTATCGTTCCGGGAACTGCCAGATACGCAGTATTTT
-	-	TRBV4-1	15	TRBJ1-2	CASSQEGRGAYGYTF	TGCGCCAGCAGCCAAGAAGGGAGGGGCGCCTATGGCTACACCTTC
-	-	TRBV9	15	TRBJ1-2	CASSVGSRAYYGYTF	TGTGCCAGCAGCGTAGGCTCCAGGGCCTACTATGGCTACACCTTC
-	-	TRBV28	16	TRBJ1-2	CASSSPRRLTNYGYTF	TGTGCCAGCAGTTCCCCCCGGAGACTCACTAACTATGGCTACACCTTC
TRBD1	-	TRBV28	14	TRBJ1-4	CASSRQGVEEKLFF	TGTGCCAGCAGCCGACAGGGGGTGGAGGAAAAACTGTTTTTT
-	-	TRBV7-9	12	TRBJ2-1	CASSQTYNEQFF	TGTGCCAGCAGCCAAACTTACAATGAGCAGTTCTTC
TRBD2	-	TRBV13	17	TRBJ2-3	CASSSGLAGGPTDTQYF	TGTGCCAGCAGCTCGGGACTAGCGGGAGGGCCCACAGATACGCAGTATTTT
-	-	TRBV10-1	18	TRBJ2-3	CASSEFGYRVSGTDTQYF	TGCGCCAGCAGTGAGTTCGGTTACAGGGTTTCTGGCACAGATACGCAGTATTTT
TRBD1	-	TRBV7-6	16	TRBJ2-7	CASSFSWTGNSYEQYF	TGTGCCAGCAGCTTTTCCTGGACAGGGAACTCCTACGAGCAGTACTTC
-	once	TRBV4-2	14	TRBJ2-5	CASSQGADQETQYF	TGTGCCAGCAGCCAAGGGGCAGACCAAGAGACCCAGTACTTC
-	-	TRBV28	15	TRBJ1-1	CASSLYREWGTEAFF	TGTGCCAGCAGTTTATACAGGGAGTGGGGCACTGAAGCTTTCTTT
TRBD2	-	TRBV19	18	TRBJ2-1	CASSIVRTSGNKYNEQFF	TGTGCCAGTAGTATAGTCCGGACTAGCGGGAATAAGTACAATGAGCAGTTCTTC